The 32 T cell receptor beta chains below were found in one sample sequenced in a study of CD8 T cells in Susac syndrome. Random hexamers primed reverse transcription of about 0.5 to 1 ug RNA. TCRdb fed the immunoSEQ multiplex PCR reads into MiXCR, producing one record per CDR3 protein. Among approximately 230,000 distinct CDR3 sequences listed, about 94% were seen once. The sequenced sample was CD4+ T cells from PBMCs. These receptor sequences come from a human donor with multiple sclerosis.

The chain combines TRBV7-9 with TRBJ1-5, with a tentative D call TRBD1 (6 bases). Between the trimmed V and J ends, which lost 2 bases and 5 bases, there was a span of 16 bases. Germline V gene sequence: CDR1 SEHNR, CDR2 FQNEAQ (reference sequence). The CDR3 length is 16 residues. In DNA form, the CDR3 reads TGTGCCAGCAGCTTAAGTGGGGGCGCGGGTTATCAGCCCCAGCATTTT. Its protein is CASSLSGGAGYQPQHF.

The J gene is TRBJ1-1, the V gene TRBV18; D is unclear. V lost 4 bases and J 5 bases, leaving 8 bases between the germline ends. The CDR3 covers 12 residues. Germline V gene sequence: CDR1 KGHSH, CDR2 LQKENI. For the CDR3, the DNA is TGTGCCAGCTCACGCCCTGGAACTGAAGCTTTCTTT. It codes for CASSRPGTEAFF.

The gene calls are TRBV29-1 and TRBJ2-2, with a possible D match to TRBD2 (5 bases). The CDR3 has 13 amino acids. Germline V gene data show CDR1 as SQVTM and CDR2 as ANQGSEA. V was pared by 4 bases and J by 1 base, with 7 bases between. This chain's CDR3 is CSVAGGNTGELFF. CDR3 DNA: TGCAGCGTTGCTGGAGGGAACACCGGGGAGCTGTTTTTT.

The chain uses TRBV20-1 and TRBJ2-1, with D unclear. CDR3 length equals 15 residues. Germline V gene lookup returns CDR1 DFQATT and CDR2 SNEGSKA (reference sequence). The V and J ends lost 1 base and 3 bases respectively, with 13 bases between them. CDR3 residues: CSARVRQLGYNEQFF. The CDR3 region has the DNA TGCAGTGCTAGAGTACGCCAGCTAGGCTACAATGAGCAGTTCTTC.

The genes are TRBV4-2 and TRBJ2-3; no definite D call. Trimming cost V 5 bases and J 2 bases, with 8 bases left between them. The CDR3 contains 13 residues. Per germline, CDR1 LGHNA and CDR2 YNFKEQ. The CDR3 loop is CASSTQSTDTQYF. DNA of the CDR3: TGTGCCAGCAGCACCCAGTCCACAGATACGCAGTATTTT.

V and J are TRBV20-1 and TRBJ1-1; 8 bases fit TRBD1. With 1 base clipped from V and 5 bases from J, the junction kept 9 bases outside the gene matches. Germline V gene lookup returns CDR1 DFQATT and CDR2 SNEGSKA (reference sequence). The CDR3 contains 15 residues. CDR3 nucleotide sequence: TGCAGTGCTAGAGGGGGGACAGGTGAGAATACTGAAGCTTTCTTT. It is translated as CSARGGTGENTEAFF.

V is TRBV20-1 and J is TRBJ1-1; 7 bases are a match to TRBD1. This CDR3 is built from 16 residues. Germline lookup yields CDR1 DFQATT and CDR2 SNEGSKA (reference sequence). The V gene end was trimmed by 5 bases and the J gene end by 2 bases; junction bases not matched to a gene: 14. The CDR3 DNA is TGCAGTGCTGCAAGAGCCGGGACAGTTTTTAACACTGAAGCTTTCTTT. It codes for CSAARAGTVFNTEAFF.

The chain recombines TRBV20-1 with TRBJ2-5; D may be TRBD1 (6 bases). The length of the CDR3 is 15 residues. V lost 0 bases and J lost 1, with 12 bases in between. Germline V gene data show CDR1 as DFQATT and CDR2 as SNEGSKA (reference sequence). The CDR3 here is CSARDFDRPQETQYF. CDR3 sequence (DNA): TGCAGTGCTAGAGATTTCGACAGGCCCCAAGAGACCCAGTACTTC.

The gene calls are TRBV29-1 and TRBJ1-1; the D gene is possibly TRBD1 (6 bases). With 4 bases removed from V and 2 bases from J, the gap between germline ends came to 11 bases. This CDR3 is 13 amino acids long. The V gene's germline CDR1 is SQVTM and CDR2 ANQGSEA. This chain's CDR3 is CSVVRGGNTEAFF. The CDR3 DNA is TGCAGCGTTGTCCGCGGGGGCAACACTGAAGCTTTCTTT.

Turning to this clonotype: Lacking the conserved final phenylalanine or tryptophan, this CDR3 likely reflects a read error. The rearrangement uses TRBV30 and TRBJ2-2; 7 nucleotides align to TRBD1. Germline values: CDR1 GTSNPN, CDR2 SVGIG (reference sequence). This CDR3 comprises 14 residues. Trimming removed 5 bases from V and 6 bases from J; junction bases left unmatched: 9. CDR3 bases: TGTGCCTGGGACGCCACAGGGGACGCCGGGGAGCTGTTTCTT. Translation gives CAWDATGDAGELFL.

This clonotype has a single count. This rearrangement joins TRBV12-3 or TRBV12-4 to TRBJ1-5; maybe TRBD1 (6 bases). The CDR3 totals 17 residues. V was trimmed by 6 bases and J by 1 base, leaving 19 bases between them. This chain's CDR3 is CASSPTGSRISNQPQHF. Written as DNA, the CDR3 is TGTGCCAGCAGCCCAACAGGGTCGAGGATAAGCAATCAGCCCCAGCATTTT.

This chain uses TRBV2 with TRBJ1-2; D not certain. Looked up from germline, CDR1 is SNHLY and CDR2 is FYNNEI. The germline V and J ends were trimmed by 7 bases and 2 bases, with 14 bases remaining between them. There are 14 residues in the CDR3. As DNA, the CDR3 is TGTGCCAGCATCCCCGGGATCAGGAACTATGGCTACACCTTC. Its translation is CASIPGIRNYGYTF.

This clonotype came up once. The chain links TRBV3-1 to TRBJ2-3; the D is unclear. Germline lookup yields CDR1 LGHDT and CDR2 YNNKEL (reference sequence). Trimming removed 3 bases at V and 6 bases at J, with 7 bases between. This CDR3 region has 12 residues. The CDR3 DNA reads as TGTGCCAGCAGCCAGTTCGAGGATACGCAGTATTTT. Protein product: CASSQFEDTQYF.

The chain employs TRBV7-8 and TRBJ2-7; D remains unclear. Germline-derived CDR1 and CDR2 are SGHVS and FQNEAQ. V lost 0 bases and J 4 bases, leaving 16 bases between the germline ends. The CDR3 consists of 16 residues. CDR3 loop: CASSLATRNTIYEQYF. In DNA form, the CDR3 reads TGTGCCAGCAGCTTAGCAACGAGGAACACCATTTACGAGCAGTACTTC.

This rearrangement joins TRBV3-1 to TRBJ1-3; D not resolved. V was cut by 6 bases and J by 4 bases, with 19 bases left in between. The CDR3 is 16 residues long. Germline CDR1 reads LGHDT; CDR2 reads YNNKEL (reference sequence). The DNA of the CDR3 is TGTGCCAGCAGTCAACAACCGGGTGCTGGCGGAAACACCATATATTTT. Translated, it gives CASSQQPGAGGNTIYF.

This chain links TRBV30 with TRBJ1-2; possible D gene TRBD1, 6 bases. The CDR3 is 13 amino acids. Trimming left V 0 bases short and J 8 bases short, with 13 bases between. Looked up from germline, CDR1 is GTSNPN and CDR2 is SVGIG (reference sequence). The CDR3 DNA reads TGTGCCTGGAGTGTGGGGGGGGGCGGAGGCTACACCTTC. Protein sequence: CAWSVGGGGGYTF.

This sequence joins TRBV12-5 and TRBJ1-1; tentatively, D is TRBD1 (6 bases). The CDR3 spans 16 residues. The germline V and J ends were trimmed by 0 bases and 0 bases, with 11 bases remaining between them. Germline-derived CDR1 and CDR2 are LGHNT and FRNRAP. The DNA of the CDR3 is TGTGCTAGTGGTTTGGTAGTGAACAGGGTGAACACTGAAGCTTTCTTT. Its protein is CASGLVVNRVNTEAFF.

This sequence joins TRBV3-1 and TRBJ2-1, with a possible D match to TRBD2 (6 bases). V dropped 4 bases and J dropped 4 bases, with 11 bases sitting between them. Looked up from germline, CDR1 is LGHDT and CDR2 is YNNKEL (reference sequence). The CDR3 extends over 14 amino acids. CDR3 in DNA: TGTGCCAGCAGCCTCGCGGACTATTACAATGAGCAGTTCTTC. Its protein is CASSLADYYNEQFF.

V gene TRBV24-1 combines with J gene TRBJ1-5; 8 bases are shared with TRBD1. The length of the CDR3 is 17 residues. V was clipped by 4 bases and J by 0 bases; unmatched bases: 7. Germline CDR1 is KGHDR and CDR2 is SFDVKD. CDR3 coding DNA: TGTGCCACCAGTGACCCGACAGGGGCTAATAGCAATCAGCCCCAGCATTTT. Amino acid sequence: CATSDPTGANSNQPQHF.

The gene calls are TRBV7-2 and TRBJ2-3; 13 bases align to TRBD2. The CDR3 totals 19 residues. V gave up 7 bases and J gave up 5 bases; unmatched junction bases: 18. CDR1 SGHTA and CDR2 FQGNSA come from the germline V gene. The CDR3 sequence: CASIRTVPGLAGRGDTQYF. In DNA form, the CDR3 reads TGTGCCAGCATCCGGACAGTACCGGGACTAGCGGGGCGGGGAGATACGCAGTATTTT.

V is TRBV19 and J is TRBJ1-5; no clear D. Looked up from germline, CDR1 is LNHDA and CDR2 is SQIVND (reference sequence). The CDR3 is 18 residues long. The germline V and J ends were trimmed by 1 base and 1 base, with 17 bases remaining between them. CDR3 loop: CASSIVRLGPESNQPQHF. The DNA of the CDR3 is TGTGCCAGTAGTATAGTGCGTTTGGGTCCGGAAAGCAATCAGCCCCAGCATTTT.

This clonotype was picked up one time. This chain connects TRBV19 to TRBJ2-6, with TRBD1 matching over 7 bases. The germline V gene encodes CDR1 LNHDA and CDR2 SQIVND (reference sequence). The CDR3 extends over 17 amino acids. J gave up 0 bases and V 3 bases, and 5 bases lay outside the gene matches. The CDR3 loop reads CASSIRDRSSGANVLTF. The CDR3 DNA is TGTGCCAGTAGTATCCGGGACAGAAGCTCTGGGGCCAACGTCCTGACTTTC.

This clonotype was found a few times. The chain is built from TRBV29-1 and TRBJ2-7; 9 bases fit TRBD1. V lost 1 base and J lost 6; bases outside the gene matches: 7. This CDR3 comprises 14 residues. CDR1 SQVTM and CDR2 ANQGSEA come from the germline V gene. CDR3 loop: CSVEATGTGSEQYF. DNA for the CDR3: TGCAGCGTTGAAGCGACCGGGACAGGGAGCGAGCAGTACTTC.

The CDR3 sequence is CASSYEASSYNEQFF. DNA for the CDR3: TGTGCCAGCAGTTACGAGGCTTCCTCATACAATGAGCAGTTCTTC. The chain carries TRBV6-5 and TRBJ2-1, with D uncertain. The CDR3 has 15 residues. Between the trimmed V and J ends, which lost 2 bases and 4 bases, there was a span of 12 bases. Germline lookup yields CDR1 MNHEY and CDR2 SVGAGI.

The J gene is TRBJ2-2, the V gene TRBV3-1, with 7 bases identical to TRBD2. Looked up from germline, CDR1 is LGHDT and CDR2 is YNNKEL (reference sequence). J gave up 2 bases and V 3 bases, and 6 bases lay outside the gene matches. There are 16 residues in the CDR3. The CDR3 sequence is CASSQGSGVNTGELFF. CDR3 nucleotide sequence: TGTGCCAGCAGCCAGGGGAGCGGGGTTAACACCGGGGAGCTGTTTTTT.

This chain links TRBV6-1 with TRBJ2-3; 10 bases align to TRBD2. V shed 5 bases and J 2 bases; nucleotides not matched to a gene: 10. Germline V gene data show CDR1 as MNHNS and CDR2 as SASEGT. The CDR3 contains 17 residues. This CDR3 reads CASSLGSGRANTDTQYF. The CDR3 DNA follows: TGTGCCAGCAGTCTCGGAAGCGGGAGGGCCAACACAGATACGCAGTATTTT.

This rearrangement joins TRBV23-1 to TRBJ2-1; the D gene is possibly TRBD1 (5 bases). TRBV23-1 is assigned to the ORF class and has an uncertain function. This CDR3 contains 17 residues. V lost 2 bases, J lost 0 bases, and 14 bases lay in between. This CDR3 is CASSQHRLILSYNEQFF. DNA for the CDR3: TGCGCCAGCAGTCAACACAGGCTAATCCTCTCCTACAATGAGCAGTTCTTC.

The chain uses TRBV28 and TRBJ1-2; 7 nucleotides match TRBD1. This CDR3 is 11 amino acids long. Germline V CDR1 and CDR2: MDHEN, SYDVKM. After removal of 9 bases from V and 8 bases from J, the junction contained 6 bases not matched to a gene. For the CDR3, the DNA is TGTGCCAGTGGACAGGTGCGAGGCTACACCTTC. Protein sequence: CASGQVRGYTF.

The rearrangement uses TRBV14 and TRBJ2-2, with TRBD1 identical over 8 bases. The CDR3 is 14 amino acids. Germline CDR1 SGHDN, CDR2 FVKESK. V dropped 6 bases and J dropped 7; count of bases not matched to a gene: 7. The CDR3 protein is CASSLDRGIGELFF. The CDR3 nucleotides are TGTGCCAGCAGTCTCGACAGGGGAATCGGGGAGCTGTTTTTT.

This sequence joins TRBV20-1 and TRBJ2-1; the match to TRBD2 covers 10 bases. Germline V gene lookup returns CDR1 DFQATT and CDR2 SNEGSKA (reference sequence). The V gene end was trimmed by 5 bases and the J gene end by 5 bases; junction bases not matched to a gene: 6. The CDR3 runs 14 residues. CDR3 nucleotides: TGCAGTGCTCCTGAGACTAGCGGGCACAATGAGCAGTTCTTC. Its protein product is CSAPETSGHNEQFF.

This clonotype was detected once. The chain uses TRBV2 and TRBJ2-5, with D possibly matching TRBD2 (7 bases). Between the trimmed V and J ends, which lost 9 bases and 5 bases, there was a span of 16 bases. Germline V gives CDR1 SNHLY, CDR2 FYNNEI. This CDR3 comprises 13 residues. The CDR3 sequence is CASRRGGVETQYF. The DNA of the CDR3 is TGTGCCAGTCGGAGGGGGGGGGTGGAGACCCAGTACTTC.

The CDR3 region is CASSRATGTFF. The CDR3 coding sequence is TGTGCCAGCAGCCGGGCCACGGGAACTTTCTTT. This rearrangement joins TRBV14 to TRBJ1-1; D gene unclear. The CDR3 covers 11 residues. Germline V gene data show CDR1 as SGHDN and CDR2 as FVKESK. Trimming cost V 4 bases and J 12 bases, with 12 bases left between them.